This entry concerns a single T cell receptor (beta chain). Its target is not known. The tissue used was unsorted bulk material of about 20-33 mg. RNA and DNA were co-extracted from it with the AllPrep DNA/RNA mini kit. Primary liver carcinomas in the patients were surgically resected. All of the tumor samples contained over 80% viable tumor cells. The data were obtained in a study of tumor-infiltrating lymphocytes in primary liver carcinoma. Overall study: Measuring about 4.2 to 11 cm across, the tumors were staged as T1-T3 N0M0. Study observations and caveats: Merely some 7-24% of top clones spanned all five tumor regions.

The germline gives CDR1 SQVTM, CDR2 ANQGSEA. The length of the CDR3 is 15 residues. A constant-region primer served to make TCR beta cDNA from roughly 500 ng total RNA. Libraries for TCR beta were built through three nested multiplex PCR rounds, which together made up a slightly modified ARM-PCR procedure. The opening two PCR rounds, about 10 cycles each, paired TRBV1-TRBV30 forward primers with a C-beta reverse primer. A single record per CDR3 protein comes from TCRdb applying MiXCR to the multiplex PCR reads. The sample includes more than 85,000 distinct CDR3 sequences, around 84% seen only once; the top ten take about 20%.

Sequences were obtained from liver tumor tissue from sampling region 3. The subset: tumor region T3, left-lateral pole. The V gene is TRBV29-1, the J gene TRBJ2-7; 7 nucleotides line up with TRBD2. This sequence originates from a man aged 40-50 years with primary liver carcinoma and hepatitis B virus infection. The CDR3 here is CNVALGEAGSYEQYF. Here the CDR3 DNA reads TGCAACGTCGCTTTGGGAGAAGCGGGGTCGTACGAGCAGTACTTC.